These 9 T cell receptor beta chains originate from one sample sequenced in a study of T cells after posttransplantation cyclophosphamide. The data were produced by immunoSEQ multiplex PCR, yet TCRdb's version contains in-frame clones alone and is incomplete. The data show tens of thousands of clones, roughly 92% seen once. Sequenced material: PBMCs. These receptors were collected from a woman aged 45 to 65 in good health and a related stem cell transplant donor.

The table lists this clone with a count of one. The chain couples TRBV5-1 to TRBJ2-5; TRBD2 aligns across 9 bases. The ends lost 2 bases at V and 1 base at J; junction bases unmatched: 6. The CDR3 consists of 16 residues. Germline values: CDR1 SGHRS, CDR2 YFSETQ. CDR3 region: CASSFGGSGGQETQYF. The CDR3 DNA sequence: TGCGCCAGCAGCTTCGGCGGTAGCGGGGGCCAAGAGACCCAGTACTTC. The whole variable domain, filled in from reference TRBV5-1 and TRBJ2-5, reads KAGVTQTPRYLIKTRGQQVTLSCSPISGHRSVSWYQQTPGQGLQFLFEYFSETQRNKGNFPGRFSGRQFSNSRSEMNVSTLELGDSALYLCASSFGGSGGQETQYFGPGTRLLVL.

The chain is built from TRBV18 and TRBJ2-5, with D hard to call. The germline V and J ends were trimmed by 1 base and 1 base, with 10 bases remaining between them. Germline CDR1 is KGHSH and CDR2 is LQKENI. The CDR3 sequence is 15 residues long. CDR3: CASSPRTNLQETQYF. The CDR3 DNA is TGTGCCAGCTCACCACGCACTAACCTCCAAGAGACCCAGTACTTC.

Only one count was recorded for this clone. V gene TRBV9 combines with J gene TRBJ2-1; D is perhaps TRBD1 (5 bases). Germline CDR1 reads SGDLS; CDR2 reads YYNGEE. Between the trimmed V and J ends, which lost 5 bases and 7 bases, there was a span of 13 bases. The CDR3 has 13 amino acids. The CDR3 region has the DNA TGTGCCAGCAGTTCCTCTGGGGCTAATGAGCAGTTCTTC. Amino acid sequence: CASSSSGANEQFF.

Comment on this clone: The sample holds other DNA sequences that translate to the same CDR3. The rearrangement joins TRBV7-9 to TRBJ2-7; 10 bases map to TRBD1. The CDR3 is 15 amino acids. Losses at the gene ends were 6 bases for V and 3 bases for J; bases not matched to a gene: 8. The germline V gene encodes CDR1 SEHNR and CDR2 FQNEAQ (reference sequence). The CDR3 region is CASSQWGTGDYEQYF. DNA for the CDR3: TGTGCCAGCAGTCAATGGGGGACAGGGGACTACGAGCAGTACTTC. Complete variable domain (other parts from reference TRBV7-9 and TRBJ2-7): DTGVSQNPRHKITKRGQNVTFRCDPISEHNRLYWYRQTLGQGPEFLTYFQNEAQLEKSRLLSDRFSAERPKGSFSTLEIQRTEQGDSAMYLCASSQWGTGDYEQYFGPGTRLTVT.

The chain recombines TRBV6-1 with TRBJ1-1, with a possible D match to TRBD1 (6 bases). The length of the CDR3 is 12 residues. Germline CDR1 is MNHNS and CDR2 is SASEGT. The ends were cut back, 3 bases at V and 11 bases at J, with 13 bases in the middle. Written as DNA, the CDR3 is TGTGCCAGCAGTGATCGGGCACAGGGTGCTTTCTTT. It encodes CASSDRAQGAFF.

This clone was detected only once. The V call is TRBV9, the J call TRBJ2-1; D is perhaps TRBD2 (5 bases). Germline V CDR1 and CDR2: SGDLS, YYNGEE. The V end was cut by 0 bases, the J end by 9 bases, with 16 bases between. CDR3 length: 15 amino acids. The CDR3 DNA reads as TGTGCCAGCAGCGTAGTGTCGACCGGGATTAGTGAGCAGTTCTTC. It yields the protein CASSVVSTGISEQFF.

The CDR3 DNA reads TGTGCCATCAGTGAGTCGAAGGAGCCGAACACTGAAGCTTTCTTT. Translated, it gives CAISESKEPNTEAFF. The gene calls are TRBV10-3 and TRBJ1-1, with no clear D. Trimming cost V 0 bases and J 1 base, with 9 bases left between them. The germline V gene has CDR1 ENHRY and CDR2 SYGVKD. The CDR3 extends over 15 amino acids.

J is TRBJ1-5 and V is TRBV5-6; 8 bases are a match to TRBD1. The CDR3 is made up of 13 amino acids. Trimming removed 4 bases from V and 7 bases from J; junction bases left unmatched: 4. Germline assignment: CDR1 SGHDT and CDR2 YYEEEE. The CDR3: CASSGGQAQPQHF. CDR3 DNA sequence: TGTGCCAGCAGCGGGGGACAGGCCCAGCCCCAGCATTTT.

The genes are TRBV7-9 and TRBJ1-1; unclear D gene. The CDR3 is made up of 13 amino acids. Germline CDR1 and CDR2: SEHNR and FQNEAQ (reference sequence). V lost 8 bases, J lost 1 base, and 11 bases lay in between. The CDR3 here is CASGERGNTEAFF. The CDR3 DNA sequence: TGTGCCAGCGGGGAGAGAGGGAACACTGAAGCTTTCTTT.